This TCR beta chain was recorded in a study of CD8 T cells in ankylosing spondylitis. The study's findings and limits: There were earlier reports of some motif variants in reactive arthritis synovial fluid and blood. Reports say disease-linked clones showed up significantly more in matched ankylosing spondylitis synovial fluid. Disease-linked clones had a CD8+ phenotype and relatively low frequency in peripheral blood. Apparently characteristic of ankylosing spondylitis blood was a TCR beta motif (about eight highly homologous variants).

Comment on this clonotype: The antigen remains undetermined.

TCRdb re-derived calls from the 5' RACE reads in MiXCR, one entry per CDR3 protein. The table has over 700,000 distinct CDR3 sequences, around a fifth seen once. This TCR was recovered from a male donor with ankylosing spondylitis. The sample taken for sequencing was blood, either unsorted or a sorted T cell fraction (not recorded which).

The CDR3 DNA sequence: TGTGCCACCAGCAGAGATCAGGTTGAGACGGGGTTGGCTGAAGCTTTCTTT. It specifies CATSRDQVETGLAEAFF. The rearrangement uses TRBV15 and TRBJ1-1; the D is unclear. V shed 0 bases and J shed 6 bases, with 20 bases lying between them. The germline gives CDR1 LNHNV, CDR2 YYDKDF (reference sequence). The CDR3 totals 17 residues. Based on the CDR3 plus reference TRBV15 and TRBJ1-1, the full variable domain is DAMVIQNPRYQVTQFGKPVTLSCSQTLNHNVMYWYQQKSSQAPKLLFHYYDKDFNNEADTPDNFQSRRPNTSFCFLDIRSPGLGDTAMYLCATSRDQVETGLAEAFFGQGTRLTVV.